The source of this T cell receptor beta chain is a study of T-cell reconstitution after alpha-beta-depleted transplantation in children. Germline V gene sequence: CDR1 MNHEY, CDR2 SMNVEV (reference sequence). V lost 9 bases and J 0 bases, leaving 18 bases between the germline ends. The CDR3 runs to 15 residues. A TCRbeta library incorporating unique molecular identifiers was prepared. Via MiXCR, TCRdb re-called the PCR reads, giving one row per CDR3 protein. The data hold some 220,000 distinct CDR3 sequences, with around 9.5% observed a single time. The sample was PBMCs from the stem cell graft donor, taken from the stem cell graft. This receptor was taken from a human donor who donated a stem cell graft to a child with acute lymphoblastic leukemia. The chain joins TRBV27 to TRBJ2-7; either TRBD1 or TRBD2 may fit D (5 bases each). The CDR3 DNA sequence: TGTGCCAGTTCCATCCCGGGACGCAACTCCTACGAGCAGTACTTC. Protein product: CASSIPGRNSYEQYF.